This T cell receptor beta chain appears in the sequencing data of a study of blood T cell repertoires in COVID-19. About the research overall: Samples representing acute and convalescent COVID-19 were sourced from the United States, Italy and Spain. The cDNA or gDNA used as material had been derived from T cells, B-cell-depleted T cells, or PBMCs.

The assay was immunoSEQ multiplex PCR, and TCRdb's table has in-frame clones only and misses some. The repertoire has more than 300,000 clones, more than 85% of them found once; the top ten carry about 18%. Germline V gene data show CDR1 as LNHDA and CDR2 as SQIVND (reference sequence). The CDR3 loop spans 14 amino acids. Deletions cut 3 bases from V and 7 bases from J, with 13 bases between. Study members were between roughly 18 and 89 years old and lived in 20 to 30 US regions. Donors were grouped by their self-reported clinical history. This sequence was found in a woman aged 30 to 39 who had recovered from COVID-19. Specimen: PBMCs or T cells enriched from blood (not recorded which). V is TRBV19 and J is TRBJ2-1; maybe TRBD1 (6 bases). The chain's CDR3 is CASSMAGQFNEQFF. The CDR3, as DNA: TGTGCCAGTAGTATGGCAGGACAGTTTAATGAGCAGTTCTTC.